One T cell receptor (beta chain) is described in this entry. No cognate antigen has been identified for it. Base qualities are not recorded, but no much larger clone differs from it by a single base. This sample was included in a study of shared clonotypes between healthy human individuals (dated by TCRdb to 2020 to 2022). Some background on the complete study: A few men and two women, aged 18 to 49 years, made up the cohort. Per donor, three plates each were used for CD4 naive and CD4 memory, two for CD8 naive, and one for CD8 memory. Blood TCR repertoires of roughly five healthy adults were deeply sequenced to estimate repertoire size and the extent of clonotype sharing between individuals. Libraries were prepared and TCR repertoires were sequenced by different laboratories using diverse techniques, in order to increase sequencing depth and limit assay-specific biases. Between about 0.8 and 9 billion PBMCs per donor were obtained by leukapheresis.

The study at large found these results: Because the study included only a small number of donors, the genetic and exposure-history diversity represented was limited. Larger estimated clonotype richness was generally found for naive subsets than for memory subsets. Even with the large sequencing depth, rarefaction of the sorted-subset datasets indicated that sequencing was incomplete. Sharing across a few donors was observed for roughly 5% of naive CD4, 3% to 4% of naive CD8, about 2.3% of memory CD4, and roughly 0.4% of memory CD8 clonotypes. Sampling was restricted to blood, and TCR repertoires in tissues likely differ from the TCR repertoires found in blood. Based on pairwise subsampling, the degree of clonotype sharing among donors was expected to be affected by sequencing depth. Compared with non-shared clonotypes, clonotypes shared by all four sorted-subset donors had higher generation probabilities.

The germline V and J ends show losses of 2 bases and 0 bases respectively, and no gene match explains 9 bases of the junction. Sequences LGHNA (CDR1) and YNFKEQ (CDR2) are obtained from the germline V gene. There are 17 amino acids in the CDR3, from cysteine to phenylalanine inclusive. Just CDR3 DNA is preserved here, 51 bases in frame from base 1. The donors were healthy, HIV-negative adults who had no recently reported acute infections or vaccinations. Every donor was a Caucasian adult residing in Nashville, Tennessee, USA. Magnetic negative selection was used to enrich CD4+ T cells, after which naive cells were positively selected on CD45RA and the negative fraction became the memory subset. After blood collection by leukapheresis, PBMCs were isolated using Ficoll-Histopaque density gradient centrifugation and then cryopreserved in the vapor phase of liquid nitrogen. Analytical flow cytometry was used to check the purity and quantity of every magnetically sorted T cell population. Genomic DNA was isolated from each sorted fraction and quantified by UV absorbance on a Nanodrop 2000c.

Using the deep immunoSEQ assay, TCR CDR3 regions were amplified from genomic DNA by multiplex PCR. Extracted genomic DNA from each cell subset was spread evenly across all wells of several immunoSEQ 96-well plates, with each plate serving as a replicate. For sorted subsets, around 200 ng genomic DNA, equal to tens of thousands of T cell genomes, was loaded into each replicate PCR. Purified libraries were measured with a Qubit 3.0 fluorometer, size-checked on a Bioanalyzer 2100, and measured again with the KAPA Library Quantification kit. Every immunoSEQ 96-well plate was sequenced on a dedicated single-read 150-cycle Illumina NextSeq 550 flow cell. In the paper's pipeline: Because the immunoSEQ output included only junctional sequences and no quality scores, the filtering could not be the same as the filtering used for full-length reads. To assign V/J genes and CDR3, sequences were annotated using PyIR, a Python wrapper for IgBLAST v1.9, with IMGT germline references. Reads were removed for weak V/J assignments (E-value above 1e-6), missing CDR3, stop codons, out-of-frame junctions, or ambiguous translated residues. A V3J clonotype was defined by an identical inferred V gene, J gene, and CDR3 amino acid sequence. Percentage overlap between repertoires was calculated by dividing the number of shared unique clonotypes by the size of the smaller repertoire. RTK rarefaction, the Chao1 estimator, and Recon v2.1 estimates of unobserved clonotypes were used to assess repertoire richness. Generation probabilities were computed with OLGA for all TCRbeta clonotypes obtained by the gDNA method from four donors. TCRdb carries this immuneACCESS record with in-frame sequences only. Its versions omit some clonotypes, under half of them owing to an unresolved V gene in the studies checked, with the rest unexplained. Clonal size and the V and J genes are those of that table, whereas D and trimming came from the DNA. In all, the sample holds about 980,000 clones, and around three quarters of those were seen once. The ten largest clonotypes hold about 1.5% of the sample.

The clonotype was recovered from a man aged 18 to 30 in good health. Sequenced input: memory CD4+ T cells sorted from blood. The sample's cell subset or site, from its label and the paper: CD45RA-negative fraction. The V and J segments used are TRBV4-2 and TRBJ1-1, and TRBD1 matches 7 of the central bases. The DNA sequence is TGTGCCAGCAGCCAAATACAGCTCGGGACAGTGAACACTGAAGCTTTCTTT. This codes for CASSQIQLGTVNTEAFF.